This paragraph covers one T cell receptor beta chain sequence. The antigen remains unidentified. This sample stems from a study of T cell clonotyping in hematopoietic cell transplantation. The protocol was immunoSEQ multiplex PCR, while the TCRdb copy is restricted to in-frame clones and leaves out a portion. The table lists roughly 4,800 clones, roughly 20% of them singletons, with around 23% in the top ten. Recipients were bled about 28 days pretransplant and at posttransplant days 30, 100, 180. General study results and limits: Few recipient clonotypes overlapped donors; over 97% were de novo at given depth. Without cell sorting, CD4 versus CD8 contributions remain unresolved. Pathologically expanded recipient clonotypes increased progressively from day 30 to day 180 as diversity fell.

Trimming left V 6 bases short and J 5 bases short, with 16 bases between. Germline lookup yields CDR1 MDHEN and CDR2 SYDVKM. This CDR3 has 14 residues. The material sequenced was PBMCs, taken 180 days after allogeneic stem cell transplant. This sequence originates from a male patient aged 18 to 35 who had an allogeneic stem cell transplant, so the T cells may come from the graft donor. Some clones in this sample may be carry-over from other donors' samples. J is TRBJ2-5 and V is TRBV28, with D perhaps matching TRBD1 or TRBD2 (7 bases each). For the CDR3, the DNA is TGTGCCAGCAGGCAGGGGGAGGGCCCGGAGACCCAGTACTTC. Protein sequence: CASRQGEGPETQYF. The variable domain in full, completed from reference TRBV28 and TRBJ2-5, reads DVKVTQSSRYLVKRTGEKVFLECVQDMDHENMFWYRQDPGLGLRLIYFSYDVKMKEKGDIPEGYSVSREKKERFSLILESASTNQTSMYLCASRQGEGPETQYFGPGTRLLVL.